This TCR beta chain is drawn from a study of cytomegalovirus exposure and HLA in healthy donors. Study background: The Caucasian-associated ancestry cluster held roughly 81% of a few hundred genotyped donors.

Deletions cut 4 bases from V and 1 base from J, with 7 bases between. Germline V gene lookup returns CDR1 PRHDT and CDR2 FYEKMQ (reference sequence). The CDR3 covers 13 residues. The PCR contained 60 Vbeta and 13 Jbeta primers. Clones were sequenced by immunoSEQ multiplex PCR, and TCRdb holds only the in-frame ones, with some missing. The sample carries under 200,000 clones, approximately 73% recorded once. Notes on this clone: The antigen is unknown.

Healthy individuals who donated bone marrow served as the donors. Study findings and constraints: A later analysis found common viral pathogens apparently linked to several of the most significant clusters. Roughly uniform sequencing depth across donors was assumed, possibly incorrectly.

This chain joins TRBV13 and TRBJ1-2; D is unresolved. Material: PBMCs. The TCR originated in a man between 50 and 59 years old in good health and CMV-seronegative. This CDR3 is CASSSGDNYGYTF. The CDR3 region has the DNA TGTGCCAGCAGCTCGGGAGATAACTATGGCTACACCTTC.